The T cell receptor beta chain described here comes from a study of cytomegalovirus exposure and HLA in healthy donors. Germline loops: CDR1 KGHSH, CDR2 LQKENI. V gave up 6 bases and J gave up 6 bases; unmatched junction bases: 5. This CDR3 is built from 14 residues. Both 60 Vbeta primers and 13 Jbeta primers went into the PCR. This table comes from immunoSEQ multiplex PCR, and its TCRdb copy is limited to in-frame clones, with some not included. The sample includes fewer than 130,000 clones, roughly three fifths of them seen just once. This receptor was identified in a man aged 25-45 years in good health and CMV-seropositive. The J gene is TRBJ1-5, the V gene TRBV18; TRBD1 matches 10 bases. The sequencing sample was made of PBMCs. Written as DNA, the CDR3 is TGTGCCAGCTCCGGACAGGGGGGAGCTCAGCCCCAGCATTTT. As protein: CASSGQGGAQPQHF.